This TCR beta chain derives from a study of T cell repertoires in cytomegalovirus infection. The wider study: Indicated by public TCR beta signatures were CMV infection and matching HLA type.

CDR1 and CDR2 from the germline V gene are SNHLY and FYNNEI. There are 15 residues in the CDR3. Trimming cost V 1 base and J 4 bases, with 11 bases left between them. TCRdb re-called the reads through MiXCR, storing one row per CDR3 protein. Found here are hundreds of thousands of distinct CDR3 sequences, roughly 30% of them singletons; the top ten hold about an eighth. This clonotype came up a few times. Its antigen is unknown. The genes are TRBV2 and TRBJ1-3; D not certain. The sequence was collected from a human donor in good health (CMV status not recorded). Some clones in this sample may be carry-over from other donors' samples. The sample was cultured CD8+ T cells from PBMCs, taken from culture after CMV antigen stimulation. The CDR3 DNA reads TGTGCCAGCAGTGAAGATCAACGCCTGGGAAACACCATATATTTT. It specifies CASSEDQRLGNTIYF.